A single sample is the source of the 22 T cell receptor beta chains below, sequenced in a study of tumor-infiltrating lymphocytes in primary liver carcinoma. Reverse transcription of approximately 520 ng total RNA with a constant-region primer produced TCR beta cDNA. Each TCR beta library was derived from three nested multiplex PCR rounds that employed slightly modified ARM-PCR. TRBV1-TRBV30 forward primers paired with a C-beta reverse primer drove the first two PCR rounds, 10 cycles each. In TCRdb, the multiplex PCR reads were re-called with MiXCR into one record per CDR3 protein. The table includes 150,000 to 200,000 distinct CDR3 sequences, roughly 80% detected once. Joint extraction of RNA and DNA used about 17-31 mg of bulk tissue that was unsorted. Specimen: tumor tissue from primary liver carcinoma. These receptors were collected from a man aged 40-50 years with primary liver carcinoma and hepatitis B virus infection.

Note on this clonotype: This likely comes from a read error, as the CDR3 has no conserved phenylalanine or tryptophan at its end. The chain couples TRBV29-1 to TRBJ1-1; 7 bases fit TRBD1. The germline V gene encodes CDR1 SQVTM and CDR2 ANQGSEA. This CDR3 comprises 14 residues. Trimming cost V 6 bases and J 1 base; bases outside gene matches: 8. DNA of the CDR3: TGCAGCGTGTGTCCTAGGGGGCGGAACACTGAAGCTTTCTTG. Amino acids: CSVCPRGRNTEAFL.

On this clonotype: As the CDR3 is not closed by the conserved phenylalanine or tryptophan, this likely results from a read error. Because the CDR3's place on the DNA is in doubt, the DNA is left out and the CDR3 is given as listed by TCRdb. The chain links TRBV29-1 to TRBJ2-3; the table's D gene call, TRBD1, was not cross checked with the DNA. CDR1 and CDR2 from the germline V gene are SQVTM and ANQGSEA. The CDR3 is 11 residues long, counting both termini. Here the CDR3 reads CSAGKTDTQYS.

As to this clonotype: At one end the junction does not follow the germline gene, possibly because of a read error. The chain has TRBV12-3 or TRBV12-4 and TRBJ1-2; D remains unclear. The CDR3 sequence is 12 residues long. CDR3 in amino acids: CAGSLPWIGYTF. The CDR3 DNA follows: TGTGCCGGCAGTTTACCATGGATCGGCTACACCTTC.

With respect to this clonotype: One end of the junction is discordant with germline, which a read error may explain. The V and J genes are TRBV11-2 and TRBJ1-5, with 8 bases lining up with TRBD1. This CDR3 region has 15 residues. Germline CDR1 is SGHAT and CDR2 is FQNNGV. For the CDR3, the DNA is TGTGCCAGCAACTTAGCAGGGGGCGGCAATCAGCCCCACCATTTT. This sequence encodes CASNLAGGGNQPHHF. The full variable domain, completed using reference TRBV11-2 and TRBJ1-5, is EAGVAQSPRYKIIEKRQSVAFWCNPISGHATLYWYQQILGQGPKLLIQFQNNGVVDDSQLPKDRFSAERLKGVDSTLKIQPAKLEDSAVYLCASNLAGGGNQPHHFGDGTRLSIL.

Concerning this clonotype itself: Compared with germline, one end of the junction differs, possibly owing to a read error. The chain couples TRBV29-1 to TRBJ1-2; D possibly corresponds to TRBD1 (6 bases). This CDR3 is built from 14 residues. Germline CDR1 SQVTM, CDR2 ANQGSEA. Here the CDR3 DNA reads TGCAGCATCAGGTTTGGACAGTCGATCTATGGCAACACCTTC. This gives the protein CSIRFGQSIYGNTF. The entire variable domain, with the rest obtained from reference TRBV29-1 and TRBJ1-2, is as follows: SAVISQKPSRDICQRGTSLTIQCQVDSQVTMMFWYRQQPGQSLTLIATANQGSEATYESGFVIDKFPISRPNLTFSTLTVSNMSPEDSSIYLCSIRFGQSIYGNTFGSGTRLTVV.

The chain combines TRBV2 with TRBJ2-7; unclear D gene. V lost 5 bases, J lost 0 bases, and 17 bases lay in between. The CDR3 contains 16 residues. In germline, CDR1 is SNHLY, CDR2 FYNNEI. As DNA, the CDR3 is TGTGCCAGCAGTCCCCCGTCCGGGCCGGCCTCCTACGAGCAGTACTTC. It yields the protein CASSPPSGPASYEQYF.

Turning to this clonotype: With a much larger clone just one base away, this may be a read error. The chain has TRBV5-1 and TRBJ2-2; 7 nucleotides match TRBD1. This CDR3 has 15 residues. CDR1 and CDR2 from the germline V gene are SGHRS and YFSETQ. The CDR3 reads CTSSLQGANTGELFF. The DNA of the CDR3 is TGCACCAGCAGCTTGCAGGGGGCGAACACCGGGGAGCTGTTTTTT. The full variable domain, rest sourced from reference TRBV5-1 and TRBJ2-2, is KAGVTQTPRYLIKTRGQQVTLSCSPISGHRSVSWYQQTPGQGLQFLFEYFSETQRNKGNFPGRFSGRQFSNSRSEMNVSTLELGDSALYLCTSSLQGANTGELFFGEGSRLTVL.

The chain links TRBV20-1 to TRBJ2-3; 7 bases agree with TRBD2. The CDR3 contains 18 residues. In germline, CDR1 is DFQATT, CDR2 SNEGSKA (reference sequence). J was trimmed by 2 bases and V by 5 bases; bases with no gene match: 19. CDR3 sequence (DNA): TGCAGTGCTCGGGTGGCTAGCGGTAGTCGGGGCTCCACAGATACGCAGTATTTT. Translation gives CSARVASGSRGSTDTQYF.

On this clonotype: Because it lacks the conserved phenylalanine or tryptophan at the end, this CDR3 is likely a read error. The gene calls are TRBV18 and TRBJ1-6, with D possibly TRBD1 on 6 matching bases. From germline, CDR1 is KGHSH and CDR2 LQKENI. The V and J ends lost 3 bases and 8 bases respectively, with 11 bases between them. The CDR3 runs to 14 residues. CDR3 protein: CASSPAGGDSPLHY. DNA of the CDR3: TGTGCCAGCTCACCGGCTGGGGGCGATTCACCCCTCCACTAT.

Regarding this clonotype: A much larger clone differs by one base, so this may be a read error. V usage is TRBV28 and J usage is TRBJ2-5; 7 bases are a match to TRBD1. Germline-derived CDR1 and CDR2 are MDHEN and SYDVKM. CDR3 length equals 13 residues. The junction had 5 bases not matched to a gene; V was cut back by 5 bases and J by 5 bases. The CDR3 DNA is TGTGCCAGCAGTGGACAGGCTTTGGAGACCCAGTACTTC. This gives the protein CASSGQALETQYF.

Comments on this clonotype: Sequence at one end of the junction differs from germline and may be a read error. The gene calls are TRBV4-2 and TRBJ2-5; maybe TRBD1 (5 bases). Per the germline V gene, CDR1 is LGHNA and CDR2 is YNFKEQ. The CDR3 spans 14 residues. The DNA for the CDR3 is TGTGCCAGCAGTCAAGATCCAGGGCCGCAGACCCACTACTTC. It translates to CASSQDPGPQTHYF.

Of note for this clonotype: Germline is not matched at one junction end, which may reflect a read error. This chain connects TRBV24-1 to TRBJ2-1; D may be TRBD2 (6 bases). The germline gives CDR1 KGHDR, CDR2 SFDVKD. The CDR3 is 15 amino acids. The chain's CDR3 is CTTSDRDSYYNEQLF. The CDR3 region has the DNA TGTACCACCAGTGACCGGGACTCCTACTACAATGAGCAATTATTC.

Regarding this clonotype: With a much larger clone just one base away, this may be a read error. The chain joins TRBV13 to TRBJ2-7, with unresolved D. V gave up 8 bases and J gave up 2 bases, with 22 bases separating them. CDR1 and CDR2 from the germline V gene are PRHDT and FYEKMQ (reference sequence). This CDR3 spans 16 amino acids. The CDR3 region has the DNA TGTGCCAGCTCCCCCCAGAAACCCGAAGGCACCTACGAGCAGTACTTC. It translates to CASSPQKPEGTYEQYF.

This clonotype appeared a single time. One end of the junction fails to match germline, which may point to a read error. The CDR3 DNA sequence: TGTGCCAGCACCTTGGCCGACTCCTTTGGGCAGCCCCAGCGTTTT. It encodes CASTLADSFGQPQRF. This sequence joins TRBV5-5 and TRBJ1-5; D gene uncertain. The CDR3 extends over 15 amino acids. The germline V gene encodes CDR1 SGHKS and CDR2 YYEKEE (reference sequence).

Details on this clonotype: A clone one base away is much larger, so this may be a read error. The chain recombines TRBV30 with TRBJ1-3; D is possibly TRBD1 (6 bases). V lost 3 bases and J lost 3, with 12 bases in between. Germline CDR1 and CDR2: GTSNPN and SVGIG (reference sequence). There are 14 residues in the CDR3. Written as DNA, the CDR3 is TGTGCCTGGAGAAGTAAGGGGGTTGGAAACACCATATATTTT. It codes for CAWRSKGVGNTIYF. Based on the CDR3 plus reference TRBV30 and TRBJ1-3, the full variable domain is SQTIHQWPATLVQPVGSPLSLECTVEGTSNPNLYWYRQAAGRGLQLLFYSVGIGQISSEVPQNLSASRPQDRQFILSSKKLLLSDSGFYLCAWRSKGVGNTIYFGEGSWLTVV.

This clonotype was observed once. Compared with germline, one end of the junction differs, possibly owing to a read error. CDR3 region: CARSPGGYEQHF. The CDR3 DNA follows: TGCGCCAGGAGTCCCGGGGGCTACGAGCAGCACTTC. The chain employs TRBV11-2 and TRBJ2-7; either TRBD1 or TRBD2 may supply D (6 bases each). Germline CDR1 and CDR2: SGHAT and FQNNGV. This CDR3 spans 12 amino acids.

Of note for this clonotype: One end of the junction does not line up with germline, which may come from a read error. The rearrangement joins TRBV29-1 to TRBJ2-6; 8 positions match TRBD2. The CDR3 sequence is 18 residues long. Germline V CDR1 and CDR2: SQVTM, ANQGSEA. CDR3 nucleotide sequence: TGCAACGTTGGAGGGACTAGTGGGAGCCTCTCTGGGGCCAACGTCCTGACTTTC. This sequence encodes CNVGGTSGSLSGANVLTF.

As for this clonotype: Relative to the germline gene, one junction end is altered; a read error may explain this. This rearrangement joins TRBV11-3 to TRBJ2-3; 9 bases agree with TRBD1. From germline, CDR1 is SGHNT and CDR2 YENEEA. This CDR3 spans 17 amino acids. The CDR3 region is CADSPGTGYGTTDTQYF. In nucleotides, the CDR3 is TGTGCCGACAGCCCCGGGACAGGGTATGGGACGACAGATACTCAGTATTTT.

As concerns this clonotype: At one of its ends the junction is not consistent with the germline gene, which may arise from a read error. The rearrangement uses TRBV5-1 and TRBJ1-6; 9 bases are shared with TRBD1. Looked up from germline, CDR1 is SGHRS and CDR2 is YFSETQ. The CDR3 totals 15 residues. CDR3 in amino acids: CASSLGTGESSPLQF. DNA for the CDR3: TGCGCCAGCAGCTTGGGGACAGGGGAAAGTTCACCCCTCCAATTT.

The chain recombines TRBV5-4 with TRBJ2-2; tentatively, D is TRBD2 (5 bases). The CDR3 consists of 17 residues. V gave up 5 bases and J gave up 5 bases, with 22 bases separating them. Germline V gives CDR1 SGHNT, CDR2 YYREEE (reference sequence). This CDR3 reads CASRLRLTGKNTGELFF. In DNA, the CDR3 is TGTGCCAGCAGGTTGCGGCTAACGGGAAAGAATACCGGGGAGCTGTTTTTT.

This chain joins TRBV20-1 and TRBJ2-2; unclear D gene. The CDR3 is made up of 14 amino acids. In germline, CDR1 is DFQATT, CDR2 SNEGSKA (reference sequence). Trimming removed 1 base from V and 5 bases from J, with 11 bases in between. The CDR3, as DNA: TGCAGTGCTAGAGTAGGGTTGGAAACCGGGGAGCTGTTTTTT. Protein sequence: CSARVGLETGELFF.

In regard to this clonotype: No conserved phenylalanine or tryptophan is present at the end of the CDR3, so a read error is the likely explanation. The genes are TRBV4-2 and TRBJ2-2; tentatively, D is TRBD1 or TRBD2 (5 bases each). Per the germline V gene, CDR1 is LGHNA and CDR2 is YNFKEQ. Trimming stripped 6 bases from V and 5 bases from J, with 16 bases between. The CDR3 has 15 residues. CDR3: CASRQTRGTTGELFI. DNA of the CDR3: TGTGCCAGCAGACAAACCCGGGGCACAACCGGGGAGCTGTTTATT.